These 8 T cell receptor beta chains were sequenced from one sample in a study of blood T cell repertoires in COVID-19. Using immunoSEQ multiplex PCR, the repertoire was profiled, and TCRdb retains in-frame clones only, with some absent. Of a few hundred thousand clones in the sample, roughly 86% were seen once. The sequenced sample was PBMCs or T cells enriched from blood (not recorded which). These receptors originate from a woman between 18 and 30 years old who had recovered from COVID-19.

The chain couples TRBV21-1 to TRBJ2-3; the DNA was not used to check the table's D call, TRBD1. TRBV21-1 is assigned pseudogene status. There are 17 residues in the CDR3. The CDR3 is CASSKPRPGQGTDTQYF. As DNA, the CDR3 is TGTGCCAGCAGCAAACCACGCCCGGGACAGGGCACAGATACGCAGTATTTT.

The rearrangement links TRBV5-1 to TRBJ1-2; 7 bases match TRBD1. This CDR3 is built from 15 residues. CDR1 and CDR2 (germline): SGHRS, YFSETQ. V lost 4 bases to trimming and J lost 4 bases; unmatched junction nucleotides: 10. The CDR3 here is CASSPSGTDGYGYTF. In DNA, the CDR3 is TGCGCCAGCAGCCCTTCCGGGACAGACGGCTATGGCTACACCTTC.

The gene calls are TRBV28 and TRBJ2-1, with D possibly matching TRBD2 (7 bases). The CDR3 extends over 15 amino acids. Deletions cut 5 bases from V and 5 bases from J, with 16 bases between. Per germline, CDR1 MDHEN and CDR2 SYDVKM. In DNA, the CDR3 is TGTGCCAGCAGTCTAGGGGGGGCCGGGGACAATGAGCAGTTCTTC. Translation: CASSLGGAGDNEQFF. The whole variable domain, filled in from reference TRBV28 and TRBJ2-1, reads DVKVTQSSRYLVKRTGEKVFLECVQDMDHENMFWYRQDPGLGLRLIYFSYDVKMKEKGDIPEGYSVSREKKERFSLILESASTNQTSMYLCASSLGGAGDNEQFFGPGTRLTVL.

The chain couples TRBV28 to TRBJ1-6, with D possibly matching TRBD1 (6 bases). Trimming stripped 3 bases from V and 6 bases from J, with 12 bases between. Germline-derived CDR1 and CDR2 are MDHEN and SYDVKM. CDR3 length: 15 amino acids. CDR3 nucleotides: TGTGCCAGCAGTTTTCAACAGGGTGGTAATTCACCCCTCCACTTT. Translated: CASSFQQGGNSPLHF.

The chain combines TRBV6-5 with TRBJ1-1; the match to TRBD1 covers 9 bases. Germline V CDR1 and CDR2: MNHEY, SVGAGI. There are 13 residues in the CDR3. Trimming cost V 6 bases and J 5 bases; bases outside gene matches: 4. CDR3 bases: TGTGCCAGCAGAGGGACAGGGAGGACTGAAGCTTTCTTT. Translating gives CASRGTGRTEAFF.

In nucleotides, the CDR3 is TGTGCCTGGAGTCAGGGGGCTTATACTGAAGCTTTCTTT. Translation gives CAWSQGAYTEAFF. J is TRBJ1-1 and V is TRBV30, with 8 positions matching TRBD1. This CDR3 comprises 13 residues. The germline gives CDR1 GTSNPN, CDR2 SVGIG (reference sequence). With 2 bases clipped from V and 5 bases from J, the junction kept 4 bases outside the gene matches.

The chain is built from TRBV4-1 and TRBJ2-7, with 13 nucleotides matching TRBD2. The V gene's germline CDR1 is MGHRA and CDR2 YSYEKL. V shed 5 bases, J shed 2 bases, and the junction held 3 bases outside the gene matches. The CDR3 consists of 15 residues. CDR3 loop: CASSYTSGRAYEQYF. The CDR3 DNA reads TGCGCCAGCAGCTACACTAGCGGGAGGGCCTACGAGCAGTACTTC.

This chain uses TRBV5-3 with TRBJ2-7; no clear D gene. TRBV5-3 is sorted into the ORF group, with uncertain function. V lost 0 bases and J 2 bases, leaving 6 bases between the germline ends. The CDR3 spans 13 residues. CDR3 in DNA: TGTGCCAGAAGCTTGGTACAGCCCTACGAGCAGTACTTC. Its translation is CARSLVQPYEQYF.